This T cell receptor (beta chain) was sequenced in a study of cytomegalovirus exposure and HLA in healthy donors. Overall study: There were fewer than 130 million unique TCR beta sequences, drawn from 200 million or so T cells, in an earlier analysis.

Germline V CDR1 and CDR2: SQVTM, ANQGSEA. V shed 2 bases and J shed 0 bases, with 9 bases lying between them. The CDR3 runs 14 residues. The PCR ran on 60 Vbeta and 13 Jbeta primers. Authors' data handling: About 10 million of tens of millions of unique TCR beta chains were shared, per a later count. TCRdb keeps only in-frame clones here, not all; method: immunoSEQ multiplex PCR. V, J and clone size reflect that table, while D and trimming were determined from the DNA. The top ten hold 1.6% of the sample, which has 150,000 or so clones, 77% seen once. Concerning this clone: The antigen remains unidentified.

Study-wide results and caveats: The likely explanation for a cluster of highly shared sequence variants was sequencing artifact. The authors confirmed in vitro that a few CMV-associated chains were specific for CMV antigens.

Sequencing was done on a sample of PBMCs. The chain recombines TRBV29-1 with TRBJ2-3; possible D gene TRBD2, 5 bases. The receptor was isolated from a woman in her twenties or thirties in good health and CMV-seronegative. CDR3 region: CSVEREGSTDTQYF. The DNA of the CDR3 is TGCAGCGTTGAACGGGAAGGGAGCACAGATACGCAGTATTTT.